The 29 T cell receptor beta chains presented below share a single source sample, sequenced in a study of beta chain features in type 1 diabetes. Every bit of the isolated RNA underwent reverse transcription, so sequencing read expressed TCRB transcripts. Measured with immunoSEQ multiplex PCR; TCRdb has only the in-frame clones, and not every one. The data show around 240,000 clones, over 8.5% seen once. Sequencing input: naive CD4+ T cells from blood. The origin of the receptors is a woman younger than 35 in good health.

To note about this clone: The sample has other DNA sequences that encode this CDR3 too. V and J are TRBV2 and TRBJ2-5, with TRBD2 matching 7 bases. Germline loops: CDR1 SNHLY, CDR2 FYNNEI. The J segment lost 8 bases and the V segment lost 3 bases, leaving 9 bases of the junction unmatched. The CDR3 loop spans 14 amino acids. CDR3 protein: CASSEIGRLETQYF. CDR3 sequence (DNA): TGTGCCAGCAGTGAGATCGGGAGGTTGGAAACCCAGTACTTC.

The chain couples TRBV5-4 to TRBJ1-2, with D perhaps matching TRBD1 (5 bases). This CDR3 has 13 amino acids. Deletions cut 4 bases from V and 4 bases from J, with 11 bases between. CDR1 is SGHNT and CDR2 is YYREEE in the germline V gene (reference sequence). CDR3 coding DNA: TGTGCCAGCAGCCTTACAGGTAGCTATGGCTACACCTTC. Amino acids: CASSLTGSYGYTF. The complete variable domain, with remaining parts taken from reference TRBV5-4 and TRBJ1-2, reads ETGVTQSPTHLIKTRGQQVTLRCSSQSGHNTVSWYQQALGQGPQFIFQYYREEENGRGNFPPRFSGLQFPNYSSELNVNALELDDSALYLCASSLTGSYGYTFGSGTRLTVV.

The sample holds a few counts of this clone. This rearrangement joins TRBV18 to TRBJ2-7; no definite D call. V lost 3 bases, J lost 2 bases, and 2 bases lay in between. Germline lookup yields CDR1 KGHSH and CDR2 LQKENI. This CDR3 region has 11 residues. This CDR3 is CASSPAYEQYF. The CDR3 DNA sequence: TGTGCCAGCTCACCCGCCTACGAGCAGTACTTC.

This clone occurred a few times. The V call is TRBV18, the J call TRBJ2-1; TRBD1 matches at 9 bases. The CDR3 is made up of 15 amino acids. J gave up 6 bases and V 3 bases, and 6 bases lay outside the gene matches. The germline CDR1 and CDR2 sequences are KGHSH and LQKENI. The CDR3 DNA follows: TGTGCCAGCTCACCCGACAGGGGGAATATCAATGAGCAGTTCTTC. It is translated as CASSPDRGNINEQFF.

The V gene is TRBV6-5, the J gene TRBJ1-2; 8 bases fit TRBD1. Germline-derived CDR1 and CDR2 are MNHEY and SVGAGI. V trimming: 5 bases; J trimming: 7 bases; junction bases outside the gene matches: 9. The CDR3 spans 14 residues. The CDR3 protein is CASSLTDRDFGYTF. The CDR3 DNA sequence: TGTGCCAGCAGTCTTACGGACAGGGATTTTGGCTACACCTTC.

This chain links TRBV6-1 with TRBJ1-6; D uncertain. Trimming took off 6 bases at V and 4 bases at J, with 13 bases between the two ends. This CDR3 has 15 residues. The V gene's germline CDR1 is MNHNS and CDR2 SASEGT. CDR3 in amino acids: CASSQESFYNSPLHF. In DNA, the CDR3 is TGTGCCAGCAGCCAGGAATCATTTTATAATTCACCCCTCCACTTT.

The sample holds a few counts of this clone. The chain joins TRBV7-9 to TRBJ2-3, with 10 positions matching TRBD2. With V trimmed by 6 bases and J by 4 bases, 13 bases remained unmatched. The V gene's germline CDR1 is SEHNR and CDR2 FQNEAQ (reference sequence). The CDR3 runs 17 residues. The CDR3: CASRGDFSGRSPDTQYF. CDR3 in DNA: TGTGCCAGCAGGGGGGACTTTAGCGGGAGGTCCCCAGATACGCAGTATTTT.

This clone was observed a handful of times. J is TRBJ2-5 and V is TRBV19; TRBD2 might be the D (6 bases). Germline V gene sequence: CDR1 LNHDA, CDR2 SQIVND (reference sequence). This CDR3 contains 14 residues. Trimming cost V 3 bases and J 1 base, with 9 bases left between them. CDR3 amino acids: CASSISGSQETQYF. CDR3 DNA: TGTGCCAGTAGTATCTCCGGGAGCCAAGAGACCCAGTACTTC.

The chain couples TRBV21-1 to TRBJ2-7; TRBD2, the table's D call, lacks a check against the DNA. TRBV21-1 is noted as a pseudogene. The CDR3 consists of 15 residues. CDR3 sequence (DNA): TGTGCCAGCAGCAACCAGCGGGGGCTCTCCTACGAGCAGTACTTC. Translating it yields CASSNQRGLSYEQYF.

Only a few counts were recorded for this clone. The chain carries TRBV28 and TRBJ1-1, with D possibly TRBD1 on 5 matching bases. V was pared by 4 bases and J by 2 bases, with 14 bases between. Per germline, CDR1 MDHEN and CDR2 SYDVKM. The CDR3 is made up of 15 amino acids. CDR3 region: CASSYLGAPNTEAFF. Written as DNA, the CDR3 is TGTGCCAGCAGTTACTTAGGGGCTCCCAACACTGAAGCTTTCTTT.

The chain couples TRBV29-1 to TRBJ2-5; D is possibly TRBD2 (6 bases). Germline CDR1 is SQVTM and CDR2 is ANQGSEA. The CDR3 has 16 amino acids. V lost 7 bases, J lost 2 bases, and 23 bases lay in between. In nucleotides, the CDR3 is TGCAGCGCCCGCCGTGGGACCGGCGGGATGCAAGAGACCCAGTACTTC. Residues: CSARRGTGGMQETQYF.

The chain uses TRBV4-1 and TRBJ1-4; D not certain. Germline lookup yields CDR1 MGHRA and CDR2 YSYEKL. The V gene lost 5 bases and the J gene lost 7 bases, with 11 bases spanning the gap. This CDR3 is 13 amino acids long. CDR3 region: CASSVLRGEKLFF. CDR3 bases: TGCGCCAGCAGCGTTCTACGGGGTGAAAAACTGTTTTTT.

This chain joins TRBV5-4 and TRBJ1-5, with D uncertain. V lost 0 bases and J lost 0, with 13 bases in between. CDR3 length equals 17 residues. CDR1 and CDR2 (germline): SGHNT, YYREEE (reference sequence). In DNA, the CDR3 is TGTGCCAGCAGCTTGGTTAGCTCAGTCCGTAGCAATCAGCCCCAGCATTTT. Translation: CASSLVSSVRSNQPQHF.

The chain has TRBV19 and TRBJ2-7; possible D gene TRBD2, 5 bases. Trimming shortened V by 5 bases and J by 5 bases, and 13 bases separated the two germline ends. The CDR3 covers 13 residues. Germline lookup yields CDR1 LNHDA and CDR2 SQIVND (reference sequence). Here the CDR3 reads CASSSRGSHEQYF. As DNA, the CDR3 is TGTGCCAGTAGTTCTCGAGGGAGCCACGAGCAGTACTTC.

This clone was seen only a few times. The J gene is TRBJ1-2, the V gene TRBV7-2; the match to TRBD1 covers 10 bases. This CDR3 has 16 residues. V lost 5 bases, J lost 2 bases, and 8 bases stayed unmatched. CDR1 is SGHTA, CDR2 FQGNSA, per germline. The CDR3 sequence is CASSHGTGVINYGYTF. The CDR3 DNA sequence: TGTGCCAGCAGCCACGGGACAGGGGTTATAAACTATGGCTACACCTTC.

In DNA form, the CDR3 reads TGTGCCAGCAGCCAAGAGGTGGTAGCGGGGGGGAGCACAGATACGCAGTATTTT. Amino acid sequence: CASSQEVVAGGSTDTQYF. The chain uses TRBV4-2 and TRBJ2-3, with 11 bases aligning to TRBD2. Per germline, CDR1 LGHNA and CDR2 YNFKEQ. The CDR3 covers 18 residues. V lost 0 bases, J lost 0 bases, and 5 bases stayed unmatched.

The chain recombines TRBV10-3 with TRBJ2-7; the match to TRBD1 covers 7 bases. After removal of 7 bases from V and 5 bases from J, the junction contained 8 bases not matched to a gene. Per germline, CDR1 ENHRY and CDR2 SYGVKD. This CDR3 has 13 amino acids. CDR3 DNA sequence: TGTGCCATCAAAGGGCAGGGGGTTGACGAGCAGTACTTC. Residues: CAIKGQGVDEQYF.

The chain uses TRBV29-1 and TRBJ2-4, with 14 nucleotides matching TRBD2. Germline assignment: CDR1 SQVTM and CDR2 ANQGSEA. This CDR3 has 20 amino acids. The V and J ends lost 0 bases and 0 bases, in that order; junction bases with no gene match: 10. As DNA, the CDR3 is TGCAGCGTTGAAGATACAGGGACTAGCGGGAGAGGACTAGCCAAAAACATTCAGTACTTC. It translates to CSVEDTGTSGRGLAKNIQYF. Together with reference TRBV29-1 and TRBJ2-4, the CDR3 gives the full variable domain: SAVISQKPSRDICQRGTSLTIQCQVDSQVTMMFWYRQQPGQSLTLIATANQGSEATYESGFVIDKFPISRPNLTFSTLTVSNMSPEDSSIYLCSVEDTGTSGRGLAKNIQYFGAGTRLSVL.

The rearrangement joins TRBV19 to TRBJ1-5, with D uncertain. This CDR3 is built from 14 residues. V lost 5 bases, J lost 3 bases, and 11 bases lay in between. Germline V gene data show CDR1 as LNHDA and CDR2 as SQIVND (reference sequence). DNA of the CDR3: TGTGCCAGTAGTTTCCGGGTGCCCAATCAGCCCCAGCATTTT. It translates to CASSFRVPNQPQHF.

V usage is TRBV18 and J usage is TRBJ2-2; D gene ambiguous. Germline CDR1 and CDR2: KGHSH and LQKENI. The CDR3 runs 13 residues. Trimming left V 5 bases short and J 7 bases short, with 11 bases between. CDR3 amino acids: CASSSKRGGELFF. Here the CDR3 DNA reads TGTGCCAGCTCATCAAAACGAGGCGGGGAGCTGTTTTTT.

This clone has more than one count but fewer than ten. V usage is TRBV5-6 and J usage is TRBJ1-2; 8 bases line up with TRBD1. Germline-derived CDR1 and CDR2 are SGHDT and YYEEEE. The CDR3 spans 13 residues. The ends lost 4 bases at V and 7 bases at J; junction bases unmatched: 6. DNA for the CDR3: TGTGCCAGCAGCCGTGACAGGGGAGGTGGCTACACCTTC. Translation: CASSRDRGGGYTF. Full variable domain (outside the CDR3, taken from reference TRBV5-6 and TRBJ1-2): DAGVTQSPTHLIKTRGQQVTLRCSPKSGHDTVSWYQQALGQGPQFIFQYYEEEERQRGNFPDRFSGHQFPNYSSELNVNALLLGDSALYLCASSRDRGGGYTFGSGTRLTVV.

This clone appeared a few times. Other DNA sequences in the same sample also yield this CDR3. The V gene is TRBV6-1, the J gene TRBJ2-7; 11 nucleotides agree with TRBD2. V gave up 7 bases and J gave up 2 bases; unmatched junction bases: 4. Germline-derived CDR1 and CDR2 are MNHNS and SASEGT. CDR3 size: 14 residues. CDR3 amino acids: CASNLAGGPYEQYF. The DNA of the CDR3 is TGTGCCAGCAATTTAGCGGGAGGGCCCTACGAGCAGTACTTC.

CDR3 in DNA: TGTGCCAGCAGTGCCGCACTAGCGGGGGGGGAGACCCAGTACTTC. Protein sequence: CASSAALAGGETQYF. The chain combines TRBV25-1 with TRBJ2-5, with 13 bases matching TRBD2. The V gene's germline CDR1 is MGHDK and CDR2 SYGVNS. The ends lost 4 bases at V and 5 bases at J; junction bases unmatched: 4. CDR3 length equals 15 residues.

The table lists this clone with many counts. The chain is built from TRBV29-1 and TRBJ2-7, with D possibly TRBD2 on 5 matching bases. Deletions cut 5 bases from V and 5 bases from J, with 16 bases between. This CDR3 is 13 amino acids long. Germline V CDR1 and CDR2: SQVTM, ANQGSEA. The CDR3 sequence is CSVTYQAGNEQYF. CDR3 sequence (DNA): TGCAGCGTTACATATCAGGCGGGCAACGAGCAGTACTTC.

This sequence joins TRBV7-9 and TRBJ2-3; maybe TRBD2 (5 bases). Germline assignment: CDR1 SEHNR and CDR2 FQNEAQ (reference sequence). V was shortened by 0 bases and J by 1 base, with 5 bases between the two germline ends. This CDR3 is built from 14 residues. CDR3 sequence reads: CASSLAEGTDTQYF. The CDR3 region has the DNA TGTGCCAGCAGCTTAGCGGAGGGCACAGATACGCAGTATTTT.

This clone was detected a few times. The rearrangement links TRBV18 to TRBJ1-1; 11 bases agree with TRBD1. Germline assignment: CDR1 KGHSH and CDR2 LQKENI. Trimming at V came to 4 bases and at J to 2 bases, leaving 3 bases not matched to a gene. This CDR3 contains 15 residues. CDR3 sequence: CASSRGTGGNTEAFF. The CDR3 nucleotides read TGTGCCAGCTCACGCGGGACAGGGGGAAACACTGAAGCTTTCTTT.

This clone has more than one count but fewer than ten. This chain links TRBV19 with TRBJ2-1; TRBD2 matches at 10 bases. The V gene end was trimmed by 5 bases and the J gene end by 0 bases; junction bases not matched to a gene: 7. This CDR3 contains 17 residues. From germline, CDR1 is LNHDA and CDR2 SQIVND (reference sequence). CDR3 in amino acids: CASSAWTSGSSYNEQFF. CDR3 sequence (DNA): TGTGCCAGTAGTGCCTGGACTAGCGGTAGCTCCTACAATGAGCAGTTCTTC.

This clone was counted a few times. Likely a read error: the CDR3 ends without its conserved phenylalanine or tryptophan. The chain couples TRBV5-1 to TRBJ2-4; 8 nucleotides line up with TRBD1. The germline CDR1 and CDR2 sequences are SGHRS and YFSETQ. Germline trimming cut 5 bases from V and 2 bases from J; bases unmatched to any gene: 6. The CDR3 is made up of 15 amino acids. The CDR3 region is CASRPGGESKNIQYL. As DNA, the CDR3 is TGCGCCAGCAGACCAGGGGGCGAGTCCAAAAACATTCAGTACCTC.

The chain employs TRBV4-2 and TRBJ2-7; unclear D gene. Looked up from germline, CDR1 is LGHNA and CDR2 is YNFKEQ. V was clipped by 1 base and J by 5 bases, with 18 bases between them. CDR3 length equals 16 residues. CDR3 region: CASSQVGSGTINEQYF. In DNA, the CDR3 is TGTGCCAGCAGCCAAGTGGGTTCAGGTACGATAAACGAGCAGTACTTC.